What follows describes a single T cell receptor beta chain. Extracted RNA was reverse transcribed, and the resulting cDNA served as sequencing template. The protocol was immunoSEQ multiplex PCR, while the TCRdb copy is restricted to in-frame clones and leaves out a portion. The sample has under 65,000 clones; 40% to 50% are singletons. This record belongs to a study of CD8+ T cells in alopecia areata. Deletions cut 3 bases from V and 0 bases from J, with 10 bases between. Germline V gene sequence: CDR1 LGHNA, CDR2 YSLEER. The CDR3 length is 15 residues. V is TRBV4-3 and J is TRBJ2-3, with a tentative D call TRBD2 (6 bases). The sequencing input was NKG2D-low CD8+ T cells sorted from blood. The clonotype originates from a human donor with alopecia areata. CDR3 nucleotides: TGCGCCAGCAGCCAGGCGGGACGGAGCACAGATACGCAGTATTTT. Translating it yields CASSQAGRSTDTQYF.